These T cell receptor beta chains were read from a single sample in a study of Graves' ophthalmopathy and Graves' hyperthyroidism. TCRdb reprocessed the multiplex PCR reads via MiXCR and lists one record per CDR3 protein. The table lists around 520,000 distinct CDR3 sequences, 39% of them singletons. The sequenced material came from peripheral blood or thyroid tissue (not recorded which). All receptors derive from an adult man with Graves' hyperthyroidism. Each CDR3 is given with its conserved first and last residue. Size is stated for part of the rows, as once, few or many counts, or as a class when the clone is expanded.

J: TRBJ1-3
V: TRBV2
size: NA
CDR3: CASSEAELSGNTIYF

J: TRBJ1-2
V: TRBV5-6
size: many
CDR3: CASSLAGESYGYTF

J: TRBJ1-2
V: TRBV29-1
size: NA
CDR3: CSEGQGTGASDGYTF

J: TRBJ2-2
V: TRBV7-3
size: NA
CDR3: CASKRGANIGELFF

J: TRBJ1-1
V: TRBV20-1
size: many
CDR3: CSATPPMGARTEAFF

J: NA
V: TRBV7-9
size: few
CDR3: CASSLKGAGAYNEQFF

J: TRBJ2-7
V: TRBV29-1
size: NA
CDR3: CSVEGSDSSYEQYF

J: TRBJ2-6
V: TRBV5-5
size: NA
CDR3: CASSLKGANVLTF

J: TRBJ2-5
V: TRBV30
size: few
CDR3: CAWSVGQETQYF

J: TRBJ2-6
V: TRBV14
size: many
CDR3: CASSQVGTGISGANVLTF

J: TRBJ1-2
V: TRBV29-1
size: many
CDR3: CSVQPDDLIGDYTF

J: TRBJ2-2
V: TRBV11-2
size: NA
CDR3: CASSPALGGNTGELVF

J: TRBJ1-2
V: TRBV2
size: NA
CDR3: CASSPPDRGNGYTF

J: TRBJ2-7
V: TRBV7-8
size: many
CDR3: CASSFSASGTYEQYF

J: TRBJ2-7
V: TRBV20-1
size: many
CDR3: CSARDEQIYEQYF

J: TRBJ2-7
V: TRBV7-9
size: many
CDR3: CASRVGGGPYEQYF

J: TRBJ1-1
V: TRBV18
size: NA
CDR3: CASFWPPIGTEAFF

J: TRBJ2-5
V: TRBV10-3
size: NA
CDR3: CAISEGTSGIETQYF

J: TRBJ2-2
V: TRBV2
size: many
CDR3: CASSDENTGELFF